The 28 T cell receptor beta chains below all came from one sample that was sequenced in a study of T cell responses to AZD1222 COVID-19 vaccine. Assay used: immunoSEQ multiplex PCR; TCRdb lists only in-frame clones, some missing. There are about 96,000 clones in the sample; 89% occur only once, and 1.5% to 2% lies in the top ten. The specimen comprised peripheral blood, sampled on day 0 of AZD1222 vaccination. Source of these receptors: an adult in good health.

The chain uses TRBV10-1 and TRBJ2-2; D is possibly TRBD1 or TRBD2 (5 bases each). Germline V CDR1 and CDR2: WNHNN, SYGVQD (reference sequence). Between the trimmed V and J ends, which lost 7 bases and 7 bases, there was a span of 16 bases. This CDR3 has 14 residues. The CDR3 region has the DNA TGCGCCAGCATTTTCAAACCAGGGAGCGGGGAGCTGTTTTTT. Translated: CASIFKPGSGELFF.

The gene calls are TRBV25-1 and TRBJ2-2, with D unclear. Per the germline V gene, CDR1 is MGHDK and CDR2 is SYGVNS. This CDR3 is 18 amino acids long. Between the trimmed V and J ends, which lost 1 base and 1 base, there was a span of 16 bases. The CDR3 reads CASSESMGLGKNTGELFF. As DNA, the CDR3 is TGTGCCAGCAGTGAATCTATGGGGTTAGGGAAGAACACCGGGGAGCTGTTTTTT.

The rearrangement uses TRBV27 and TRBJ1-2; TRBD1 agrees at 8 bases. Germline assignment: CDR1 MNHEY and CDR2 SMNVEV (reference sequence). Trimming took 6 bases from V and 6 from J; bases not matched to a gene: 6. CDR3 length equals 13 residues. CDR3 residues: CASSRWDRNGYTF. As DNA, the CDR3 is TGTGCCAGCAGCCGATGGGACAGGAATGGCTACACCTTC.

This clone appeared a single time. The chain combines TRBV2 with TRBJ2-5; possibly TRBD2 for D (6 bases). Germline V gene sequence: CDR1 SNHLY, CDR2 FYNNEI. The V and J ends lost 6 bases and 5 bases respectively, with 16 bases between them. CDR3 length equals 14 residues. CDR3 residues: CASRSTSSEETQYF. The CDR3 nucleotides read TGTGCCAGCAGATCGACTAGTAGTGAGGAGACCCAGTACTTC.

The chain employs TRBV21-1 and TRBJ2-7. TRBV21-1 is annotated as a pseudogene. The CDR3 is 13 amino acids. CDR3 sequence reads: CASPWTGLNEQYF. The CDR3, as DNA: TGTGCCAGCCCCTGGACGGGCCTTAACGAGCAGTACTTC.

The rearrangement uses TRBV28 and TRBJ2-7, with TRBD1 matching over 10 bases. V lost 4 bases and J lost 8; bases outside the gene matches: 11. Germline V CDR1 and CDR2: MDHEN, SYDVKM. This CDR3 contains 15 residues. CDR3 loop: CASSSPDRGVQKQYF. The CDR3 nucleotides read TGTGCCAGCAGTTCCCCGGACAGGGGGGTGCAGAAGCAGTACTTC.

Many counts were recorded for this clone. The chain links TRBV27 to TRBJ1-2; D call uncertain. The CDR3 is 14 amino acids. Per the germline V gene, CDR1 is MNHEY and CDR2 is SMNVEV (reference sequence). V lost 0 bases to trimming and J lost 4 bases, with 9 bases between them. The CDR3 DNA reads TGTGCCAGCAGTTTATCCCCTCCGGTCTATGGCTACACCTTC. This codes for CASSLSPPVYGYTF.

This chain links TRBV7-9 with TRBJ1-1, with a possible D match to TRBD1 (6 bases). V was clipped by 2 bases and J by 5 bases, with 15 bases between them. The CDR3 has 15 amino acids. Germline CDR1 is SEHNR and CDR2 is FQNEAQ (reference sequence). CDR3 sequence (DNA): TGTGCCAGCAGCTTAATCTCAGGGGCGGGTACTGAAGCTTTCTTT. Translated, it gives CASSLISGAGTEAFF.

This clone was detected a few times. The CDR3 protein is CASRRSEVAETQYF. The CDR3 region has the DNA TGTGCCAGCAGGAGGAGTGAAGTCGCGGAGACCCAGTACTTC. The V and J genes are TRBV6-5 and TRBJ2-5; D not resolved. The CDR3 has 14 residues. Trimming took 6 bases from V and 5 from J, leaving 16 bases between them. CDR1 is MNHEY and CDR2 is SVGAGI in the germline V gene.

The V and J genes are TRBV7-2 and TRBJ1-5; D might be TRBD1 (5 bases). Trimming removed 4 bases at V and 4 bases at J, with 17 bases between. Germline V CDR1 and CDR2: SGHTA, FQGNSA. This CDR3 region has 16 residues. DNA for the CDR3: TGTGCCAGCAGCTCACACGGTGGGGCCTATAATCAGCCCCAGCATTTT. It yields the protein CASSSHGGAYNQPQHF.

The chain is built from TRBV11-2 and TRBJ2-5; D is undetermined. Trimming stripped 3 bases from V and 9 bases from J, with 17 bases between. Germline CDR1 and CDR2: SGHAT and FQNNGV. The CDR3 length is 14 residues. The chain's CDR3 is CASSFGSAPRAQYF. The CDR3 region has the DNA TGTGCCAGCAGCTTCGGGTCAGCCCCTCGGGCCCAGTACTTC.

DNA for the CDR3: TGTGCCAGCAGTTTACCCCCGGGACAGGGGGATCAGCCCCAGCATTTT. This sequence encodes CASSLPPGQGDQPQHF. V usage is TRBV28 and J usage is TRBJ1-5; the match to TRBD1 covers 11 bases. CDR1 MDHEN and CDR2 SYDVKM come from the germline V gene. CDR3 length: 16 amino acids. Trimming at V came to 2 bases and at J to 5 bases, leaving 5 bases not matched to a gene.

This chain links TRBV15 with TRBJ1-6; possibly TRBD1 for D (5 bases). Trimming took off 0 bases at V and 2 bases at J, with 8 bases between the two ends. CDR3 length: 16 amino acids. Germline loops: CDR1 LNHNV, CDR2 YYDKDF (reference sequence). This CDR3 is CATSRDPGAYNSPLHF. For the CDR3, the DNA is TGTGCCACCAGCAGAGACCCGGGGGCCTATAATTCACCCCTCCACTTT.

The genes are TRBV4-1 and TRBJ2-5; 11 positions match TRBD2. Trimming removed 4 bases from V and 5 bases from J; junction bases left unmatched: 3. In germline, CDR1 is MGHRA, CDR2 YSYEKL. The CDR3 length is 14 residues. CDR3 in DNA: TGCGCCAGCAGCCTTGGGACTAGCGGTGAGACCCAGTACTTC. Translating it yields CASSLGTSGETQYF.

V usage is TRBV28 and J usage is TRBJ2-7, with 8 bases lining up with TRBD1. The germline gives CDR1 MDHEN, CDR2 SYDVKM. The CDR3 runs 14 residues. The ends lost 7 bases at V and 0 bases at J; junction bases unmatched: 5. CDR3 residues: CASTGTGSSYEQYF. CDR3 DNA: TGTGCCAGCACCGGGACAGGAAGCTCCTACGAGCAGTACTTC. Full variable domain (missing parts from reference TRBV28 and TRBJ2-7): DVKVTQSSRYLVKRTGEKVFLECVQDMDHENMFWYRQDPGLGLRLIYFSYDVKMKEKGDIPEGYSVSREKKERFSLILESASTNQTSMYLCASTGTGSSYEQYFGPGTRLTVT.

The rearrangement joins TRBV29-1 to TRBJ1-2; perhaps TRBD1 as D (5 bases). CDR3 size: 15 residues. V lost 7 bases, J lost 3 bases, and 21 bases lay in between. Germline-derived CDR1 and CDR2 are SQVTM and ANQGSEA. The CDR3 region has the DNA TGCAGCGCCTCCGCTCCCTCGGGGGGGGACTATGGCTACACCTTC. It yields the protein CSASAPSGGDYGYTF.

The chain joins TRBV5-1 to TRBJ2-5; D ambiguous. Between the trimmed V and J ends, which lost 5 bases and 1 base, there was a span of 3 bases. This CDR3 comprises 11 residues. Germline assignment: CDR1 SGHRS and CDR2 YFSETQ. The CDR3 sequence: CASRLQETQYF. The CDR3 DNA reads as TGCGCCAGCAGGCTCCAAGAGACCCAGTACTTC.

The V gene is TRBV3-1 (or the pseudogene TRBV3-2), the J gene TRBJ2-7, with D possibly being TRBD1 (6 bases). V shed 3 bases and J shed 5 bases, with 17 bases lying between them. Germline CDR1 LGHDT, CDR2 YNNKEL (reference sequence). This CDR3 is built from 15 residues. The CDR3 DNA follows: TGTGCCAGCAGCCATTTGGGCAGGGGATCGGACGAGCAGTACTTC. It is translated as CASSHLGRGSDEQYF.

The gene calls are TRBV5-1 and TRBJ2-2; 10 positions agree with TRBD2. The CDR3 runs 15 residues. Germline CDR1 reads SGHRS; CDR2 reads YFSETQ. V was pared by 6 bases and J by 5 bases, with 7 bases of the junction left unmatched. DNA for the CDR3: TGCGCCAGCAATCTAGCGGGGGTGAGGACCGGGGAGCTGTTTTTT. It translates to CASNLAGVRTGELFF.

This chain connects TRBV12-3 or TRBV12-4 to TRBJ2-2; no clear D gene. This CDR3 region has 12 residues. Trimming took 7 bases from V and 7 from J, leaving 10 bases between them. The CDR3 loop is CASTARDGELFF. The CDR3, as DNA: TGTGCCAGCACTGCCCGTGACGGGGAGCTGTTTTTT.

V and J are TRBV11-3 and TRBJ1-1, with 8 bases identical to TRBD1. CDR1 and CDR2 from the germline V gene are SGHNT and YENEEA. The length of the CDR3 is 15 residues. V dropped 5 bases and J dropped 5; count of bases not matched to a gene: 10. CDR3 DNA sequence: TGTGCCAGCAGCCCCCCAGGGGGCAAGGAGACTGAAGCTTTCTTT. This gives the protein CASSPPGGKETEAFF.

V and J are TRBV9 and TRBJ1-1; 7 bases agree with TRBD1. Germline V gene lookup returns CDR1 SGDLS and CDR2 YYNGEE. The length of the CDR3 is 13 residues. Unmatched junction bases numbered 4, after V lost 4 bases and J lost 4 bases. The CDR3 loop reads CASSFSGGTEAFF. The CDR3 coding sequence is TGTGCCAGCAGCTTCTCAGGGGGCACTGAAGCTTTCTTT. Looking up the rest from reference TRBV9 and TRBJ1-1 gives the full variable domain: DSGVTQTPKHLITATGQRVTLRCSPRSGDLSVYWYQQSLDQGLQFLIQYYNGEERAKGNILERFSAQQFPDLHSELNLSSLELGDSALYFCASSFSGGTEAFFGQGTRLTVV.

This chain connects TRBV5-1 to TRBJ2-7; 10 nucleotides line up with TRBD2. This CDR3 comprises 14 residues. Trimming cost V 4 bases and J 2 bases; bases outside gene matches: 3. Germline V lookup: CDR1 SGHRS, CDR2 YFSETQ. CDR3 amino acids: CASSASGGAYEQYF. The CDR3 region has the DNA TGCGCCAGCAGCGCAAGCGGGGGGGCCTACGAGCAGTACTTC.

The chain joins TRBV19 to TRBJ2-3; D gene ambiguous. The CDR3 length is 14 residues. The germline V gene encodes CDR1 LNHDA and CDR2 SQIVND (reference sequence). V was shortened by 6 bases and J by 6 bases, with 16 bases between the two germline ends. CDR3 residues: CASSQQAVADTQYF. CDR3 in DNA: TGTGCCAGTAGCCAGCAGGCGGTTGCTGATACGCAGTATTTT.

In nucleotides, the CDR3 is TGTGCCAGCAGCTTTGGGGACAGGGGGCGATATGACGCTTTCTTT. Translated: CASSFGDRGRYDAFF. The chain is built from TRBV5-4 and TRBJ1-1, with 12 positions matching TRBD1. V was pared by 2 bases and J by 11 bases, with 10 bases of the junction left unmatched. This CDR3 contains 15 residues. CDR1 and CDR2 from the germline V gene are SGHNT and YYREEE (reference sequence).

In this sample, this clone turned up a few times. The chain couples TRBV5-1 to TRBJ1-2, with 8 bases matching TRBD1. V lost 0 bases to trimming and J lost 4 bases; unmatched junction nucleotides: 11. Germline CDR1 reads SGHRS; CDR2 reads YFSETQ. This CDR3 has 17 residues. This chain's CDR3 is CASSLDPGGSLSYGYTF. CDR3 nucleotides: TGCGCCAGCAGCTTGGATCCAGGGGGCTCCCTCTCCTATGGCTACACCTTC.

The gene calls are TRBV5-6 and TRBJ2-7; a possible D gene is TRBD2 (6 bases). V lost 2 bases, J lost 3 bases, and 9 bases lay in between. Per the germline V gene, CDR1 is SGHDT and CDR2 is YYEEEE. The CDR3 sequence is 13 residues long. CDR3 sequence (DNA): TGTGCCAGCAGCTTTCGGGAGAGCTACGAGCAGTACTTC. Its protein product is CASSFRESYEQYF.

CDR3 coding DNA: TGCGCCAGCAGCTTGGCCTGGCAGGGGAGCGGCTCACCCCTCCACTTT. Its protein is CASSLAWQGSGSPLHF. The genes are TRBV5-1 and TRBJ1-6; a weak D match, TRBD1 (6 bases). Between the trimmed V and J ends, which lost 0 bases and 10 bases, there was a span of 17 bases. CDR3 length: 16 residues. Germline V CDR1 and CDR2: SGHRS, YFSETQ. The full variable domain, in which reference TRBV5-1 and TRBJ1-6 provide the parts outside the CDR3, is KAGVTQTPRYLIKTRGQQVTLSCSPISGHRSVSWYQQTPGQGLQFLFEYFSETQRNKGNFPGRFSGRQFSNSRSEMNVSTLELGDSALYLCASSLAWQGSGSPLHFGNGTRLTVT.